Listed below are T cell receptor beta chains from one sample, sequenced in a study of blood T cells in healthy people across ages. Using its own MiXCR run on the 5' RACE reads, TCRdb lists one record per CDR3 protein. The sample includes over 600,000 distinct CDR3 sequences, roughly 20% of them seen just once. The sequenced material came from blood. These receptors were taken from a man between 65 and 79 years old in good health. Both conserved end residues are part of each CDR3. Each record gives: D gene, V gene, J gene, clone size, CDR3 protein, CDR3 DNA. The D gene is left open where the match is weak. The listing skips clone size in some rows; elsewhere it reads once, few, many or a size class.

NA	TRBV29-1	TRBJ1-2	NA	CSVGHGYTF	TGCAGCGTTGGACATGGCTACACCTTC
TRBD2	TRBV6-5	TRBJ2-1	many	CASRSGGLAGNNEQFF	TGTGCCAGCAGATCCGGGGGACTAGCGGGTAATAATGAGCAGTTCTTC
NA	TRBV20-1	TRBJ2-1	many	CSAREEGGLGNEQFF	TGCAGTGCTAGAGAGGAGGGAGGTCTGGGCAATGAGCAGTTCTTC
TRBD2	TRBV18	TRBJ2-6	few	CASSRGTSGSAGANVLTF	TGTGCCAGCTCACGAGGGACTAGCGGGAGTGCTGGGGCCAACGTCCTGACTTTC
NA	TRBV20-1	TRBJ1-4	NA	CSAGRGSANEKLFF	TGCAGTGCGGGAAGGGGTTCCGCTAATGAAAAACTGTTTTTT
TRBD2	TRBV6-2/TRBV6-3	TRBJ2-1	few	CASSYGTRDNEQFF	TGTGCCAGCAGCTACGGGACTAGGGACAATGAGCAGTTCTTC
NA	TRBV7-9	TRBJ2-3	NA	CASSAAGSTDTQYF	TGTGCCAGCAGCGCGGCGGGGAGCACAGATACGCAGTATTTT
NA	TRBV29-1	TRBJ1-1	NA	CSVPNRANTEAFF	TGCAGCGTTCCTAACAGGGCGAACACTGAAGCTTTCTTT
TRBD1	TRBV20-1	TRBJ2-5	NA	CSAEPGQGGETQYF	TGCAGTGCTGAACCGGGACAGGGCGGGGAGACCCAGTACTTC
TRBD1	TRBV28	TRBJ2-2	many	CASSSGGSNTGELFF	TGTGCCAGCAGTTCAGGGGGATCAAACACCGGGGAGCTGTTTTTT
NA	TRBV3-1	TRBJ2-1	few	CASSQGGRGASYNEQFF	TGTGCCAGCAGCCAAGGGGGTCGAGGGGCTTCCTACAATGAGCAGTTCTTC
TRBD1	TRBV7-9	TRBJ1-4	NA	CASSRDRVPEKLFF	TGTGCCAGCAGCCGGGACAGAGTCCCCGAAAAACTGTTTTTT
TRBD2	TRBV5-1	TRBJ2-1	NA	CASSLVGGPGGEQFF	TGCGCCAGCAGCTTGGTGGGAGGGCCGGGCGGTGAGCAGTTCTTC
NA	TRBV28	TRBJ1-2	many	CASSFSRGGYGYTF	TGTGCCAGCAGTTTTTCGCGAGGCGGCTATGGCTACACCTTC
TRBD2	TRBV13	TRBJ2-1	few	CASSPASGRAGIEQFF	TGTGCCAGCAGCCCTGCTAGCGGGAGGGCCGGTATTGAGCAGTTCTTC
TRBD2	TRBV27	TRBJ2-3	few	CASSPASGNTDTQYF	TGTGCCAGCTCCCCGGCTAGCGGGAACACAGATACGCAGTATTTT
NA	TRBV4-1	TRBJ1-4	few	CASSQAPTRSEKLFF	TGCGCCAGCAGCCAAGCCCCGACACGATCTGAAAAACTGTTTTTT
TRBD2	TRBV14	TRBJ2-3	many	CASSQVLWAGGLTDTQYF	TGTGCCAGCAGCCAAGTTCTGTGGGCGGGAGGACTCACAGATACGCAGTATTTT
TRBD2	TRBV24-1	TRBJ2-3	NA	CATQRDGITDTQYF	TGTGCCACCCAGCGGGACGGAATCACAGATACGCAGTATTTT
TRBD2	TRBV7-3	TRBJ2-1	many	CASSSGTSVSYNEQFF	TGTGCCAGCAGCTCGGGGACTAGCGTGTCCTACAATGAGCAGTTCTTC
TRBD2	TRBV3-1	TRBJ2-1	NA	CASSQETSRSVLFF	TGTGCCAGCAGCCAAGAGACTAGCAGGTCGGTGTTGTTCTTC
TRBD1	TRBV2	TRBJ1-1	few	CASSLSQGIPEAFF	TGTGCCAGCAGTCTCTCACAGGGGATTCCTGAAGCTTTCTTT
NA	TRBV20-1	TRBJ1-5	NA	CSGSLGAQSNQPQHF	TGCAGTGGTTCCCTCGGGGCACAGAGCAATCAGCCCCAGCATTTT
TRBD1	TRBV14	TRBJ2-4	few	CASGQDRGKNIQYF	TGTGCCAGCGGCCAAGACAGGGGGAAAAACATTCAGTACTTC
NA	TRBV5-1	TRBJ2-3	many	CASSLGDGTDTQYF	TGCGCCAGCAGCTTGGGGGACGGCACAGATACGCAGTATTTT
NA	TRBV30	TRBJ2-7	NA	CAWSVRSYEQYF	TGTGCCTGGAGTGTACGCTCCTACGAGCAGTACTTC
TRBD2	TRBV18	TRBJ2-5	NA	CASSPLVAGGIQETQYF	TGTGCCAGCTCACCACTAGTAGCGGGAGGCATCCAAGAGACCCAGTACTTC
NA	TRBV6-1	TRBJ2-1	NA	CASSEMGSTNDEQFF	TGTGCCAGCAGTGAAATGGGGAGTACTAATGATGAGCAGTTCTTC
NA	TRBV6-1	TRBJ1-6	NA	CASSKGSSYNSPLHF	TGTGCCAGCAGCAAGGGGAGCTCCTATAATTCACCCCTCCACTTT
NA	TRBV13	TRBJ1-2	few	CASSLLSLQGYGYTF	TGTGCCAGCAGCTTACTCTCTCTCCAGGGCTATGGCTACACCTTC
NA	TRBV12-3/TRBV12-4	TRBJ1-1	few	CASSTEGGVTEAFF	TGTGCCAGCAGCACCGAGGGGGGAGTCACTGAAGCTTTCTTT
NA	TRBV12-3/TRBV12-4	TRBJ2-1	few	CASSLDGNYNEQFF	TGTGCCAGCAGTTTGGACGGAAATTACAATGAGCAGTTCTTC
NA	TRBV9	TRBJ2-7	NA	CASSVDDEQYF	TGTGCCAGCAGCGTAGACGACGAGCAGTACTTC
TRBD2	TRBV28	TRBJ2-7	few	CASSSPSGRDHEQYF	TGTGCCAGCAGTTCCCCAAGCGGGAGGGACCACGAGCAGTACTTC
NA	TRBV9	TRBJ2-2	few	CASSVEELAGELFF	TGTGCCAGCAGCGTAGAAGAACTAGCCGGGGAGCTGTTTTTT
NA	TRBV7-3	TRBJ2-7	few	CASSLLAGNSYEQYF	TGTGCCAGCAGCTTATTGGCAGGCAACTCCTACGAGCAGTACTTC
NA	TRBV15	TRBJ2-5	few	CATSRDFGQETQYF	TGTGCCACCAGCAGAGATTTTGGACAGGAGACCCAGTACTTC
NA	TRBV18	TRBJ2-5	NA	CASSPEINLQETQYF	TGTGCCAGCTCACCGGAGATAAATTTGCAAGAGACCCAGTACTTC
NA	TRBV11-2	TRBJ2-3	NA	CASSLDNSFTDTQYF	TGTGCCAGCAGCTTGGACAATAGTTTCACAGATACGCAGTATTTT
TRBD2	TRBV4-2	TRBJ2-1	NA	CASSQGEGSYNEQFF	TGTGCCAGCAGCCAAGGGGAGGGGTCCTACAATGAGCAGTTCTTC
NA	TRBV6-1	TRBJ1-5	NA	CASSETSSNQPQHF	TGTGCCAGCAGTGAAACCTCTAGCAATCAGCCCCAGCATTTT
TRBD2	TRBV6-6	TRBJ2-7	few	CASRRTSGNSYEQYF	TGTGCCAGCAGGCGGACTAGCGGGAACTCCTACGAGCAGTACTTC
TRBD2	TRBV11-2	TRBJ2-2	few	CASSLAGTSVTGELFF	TGTGCCAGCAGCTTGGCCGGGACTAGCGTCACCGGGGAGCTGTTTTTT
NA	TRBV6-5	TRBJ2-7	NA	CASSYTKTGSYEQYF	TGTGCCAGCAGTTACACAAAGACAGGCTCCTACGAGCAGTACTTC
TRBD1	TRBV20-1	TRBJ2-6	few	CSASPGTGNGANVLTF	TGCAGTGCTAGTCCAGGGACAGGGAATGGGGCCAACGTCTTGACTTTC
TRBD1	TRBV28	TRBJ2-5	NA	CASSLGSTGETQYF	TGTGCCAGCAGTTTAGGTTCGACAGGGGAGACCCAGTACTTC
TRBD2	TRBV7-9	TRBJ2-1	NA	CASSLASGLGDNEQFF	TGTGCCAGCAGCTTAGCGTCCGGACTAGGAGACAATGAGCAGTTCTTC
TRBD2	TRBV9	TRBJ2-5	few	CASSVGPVTSGQETQYF	TGTGCCAGCAGCGTAGGGCCAGTGACTAGCGGACAAGAGACCCAGTACTTC
NA	TRBV24-1	TRBJ2-1	few	CATSADSYNEQFF	TGTGCCACCAGTGCAGACTCCTACAATGAGCAGTTCTTC
NA	TRBV2	TRBJ2-1	NA	CASVGRGGDGQFF	TGTGCCAGCGTAGGCCGCGGAGGGGACGGGCAGTTCTTC
TRBD1	TRBV7-9	TRBJ1-3	NA	CASSWDRVSGNTIYF	TGTGCCAGCAGCTGGGACAGGGTATCGGGAAACACCATATATTTT
NA	TRBV7-2	TRBJ2-6	NA	CASSLEAFAIGANVLTF	TGTGCCAGCAGCTTAGAAGCCTTTGCGATTGGGGCCAACGTCCTGACTTTC
NA	TRBV7-9	TRBJ2-4	few	CASSLAFGAQNIQYF	TGTGCCAGCAGCTTAGCCTTCGGGGCTCAAAACATTCAGTACTTC
NA	TRBV28	TRBJ2-1	few	CASNEADHNEQFF	TGTGCCAGCAATGAAGCGGACCACAATGAGCAGTTCTTC
NA	TRBV19	TRBJ1-2	NA	CASRHDKSNYGYTF	TGTGCCAGTAGACATGACAAGTCTAACTATGGCTACACCTTC
NA	TRBV20-1	TRBJ2-3	few	CSARDGGRGDTQYF	TGCAGTGCTAGAGATGGGGGACGGGGCGATACGCAGTATTTT